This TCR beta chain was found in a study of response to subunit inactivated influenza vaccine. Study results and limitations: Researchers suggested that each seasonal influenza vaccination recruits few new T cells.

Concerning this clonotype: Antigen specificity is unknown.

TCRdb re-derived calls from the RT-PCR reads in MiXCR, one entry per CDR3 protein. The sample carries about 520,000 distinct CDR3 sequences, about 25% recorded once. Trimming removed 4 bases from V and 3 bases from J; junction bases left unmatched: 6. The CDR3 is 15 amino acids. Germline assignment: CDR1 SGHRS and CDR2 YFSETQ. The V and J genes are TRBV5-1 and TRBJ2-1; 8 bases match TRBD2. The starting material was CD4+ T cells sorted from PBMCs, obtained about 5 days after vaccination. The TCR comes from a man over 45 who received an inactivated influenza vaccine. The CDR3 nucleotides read TGCGCCAGCAGCACCGGGGGGGGCGGCTACAATGAGCAGTTCTTC. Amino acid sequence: CASSTGGGGYNEQFF.